The present TCR beta chain was sequenced within a study of control samples from healthy donors and cancer patients (dated by TCRdb to 2018 to 2020). The CDR3 has 14 amino acids, counting the end cysteine and phenylalanine. Only the CDR3 region is kept as DNA, spanning 42 bases read in frame from base 1. The germline V gene supplies CDR1 MNHEY and CDR2 SVGAGI. Germline trimming amounts to 2 bases on V and 2 bases on J, with 2 as the count of junction bases outside the gene matches. Comments on this clone: It lacks a known antigen. Base qualities are missing; no much larger clone stands one base away.

Libraries were prepared through the immunoSEQ multiplex PCR assay. TCRdb holds this immuneACCESS table with in-frame rearrangements only. Some clones are missing; in checked studies, unresolved V genes explain under half, and the rest has no known cause. In all, the sample holds about 130,000 clones, and roughly 94% of those were seen once. The ten largest clones add up to approximately 15% of the sample. The sequenced sample was PBMCs. In this chain, TRBV6-5 is recombined with TRBJ2-7, and 8 junctional nucleotides match TRBD2. The receptor was derived from a man aged 60 to 75 with colorectal cancer. The DNA sequence reads TGTGCCAGCAGTTACATAGCGGGGACCTACGAGCAGTACTTC. Translated, this gives CASSYIAGTYEQYF.